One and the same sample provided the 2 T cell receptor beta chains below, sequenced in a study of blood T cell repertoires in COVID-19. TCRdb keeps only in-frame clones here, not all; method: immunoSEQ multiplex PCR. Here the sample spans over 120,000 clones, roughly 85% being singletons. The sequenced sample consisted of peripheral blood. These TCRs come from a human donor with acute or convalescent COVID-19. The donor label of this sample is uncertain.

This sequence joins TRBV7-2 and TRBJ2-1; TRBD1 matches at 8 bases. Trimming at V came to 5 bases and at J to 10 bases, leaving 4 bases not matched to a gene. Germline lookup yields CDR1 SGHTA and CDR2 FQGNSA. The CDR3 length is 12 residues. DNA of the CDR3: TGTGCCAGCAGCCTCCGGACAGGGGAGCAGTTCTTC. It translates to CASSLRTGEQFF.

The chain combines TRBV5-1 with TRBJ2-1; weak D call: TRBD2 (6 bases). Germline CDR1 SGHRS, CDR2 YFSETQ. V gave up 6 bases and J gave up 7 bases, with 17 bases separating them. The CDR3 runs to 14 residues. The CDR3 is CASTWGGESNEQFF. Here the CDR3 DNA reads TGCGCCAGCACCTGGGGCGGGGAGAGTAATGAGCAGTTCTTC.